The rows below give T cell receptor beta chains drawn from one sample of a study of shared clonotypes between healthy human individuals. The data were produced by immunoSEQ multiplex PCR, yet TCRdb's version contains in-frame clones alone and is incomplete. Found here are 2 million to 2.5 million clones, 85% to 95% of them singletons; the top ten hold 0.37%. The sequenced sample was naive CD4+ T cells from PBMCs. The receptors were gathered from a man aged 18-30 years in good health. Some clones in this sample may be carry-over from other donors' samples. The CDR3 runs from the conserved cysteine through the conserved F or W. A D gene is named only where the DNA matches it firmly. The size field is filled for only some rows; it gives once, few, many or a size class.

size	D	V	J	DNA	CDR3
once	-	TRBV7-3	TRBJ2-3	TGTGCCAGCAGCTGGAACAGGGCCACTAGCACAGATACGCAGTATTTT	CASSWNRATSTDTQYF
-	TRBD2	TRBV9	TRBJ2-3	TGTGCCAGCAGCGAAGGACTAGCGGGAGTCGTTACGCAGTATTTT	CASSEGLAGVVTQYF
-	TRBD1	TRBV6-1	TRBJ2-1	TGTGCCAGCAGTGCCAGGGGGCTACCTCTGAGCTCCTACAATGAGCAGTTCTTC	CASSARGLPLSSYNEQFF
-	TRBD1	TRBV2	TRBJ1-5	TGTGCCAGCAGTGAACCGGGGACAGGCGGCAATCAGCCCCAGCATTTT	CASSEPGTGGNQPQHF
-	TRBD1	TRBV6-1	TRBJ1-4	TGTGCCAGCAGTGAACGGGCAGGGGGTTTAGGGGAAAAACTGTTTTTT	CASSERAGGLGEKLFF
-	TRBD2	TRBV19	TRBJ2-1	TGTGCCAGCGCCTCCGTACTAGCGGGGAGTAATGAGCAGTTCTTC	CASASVLAGSNEQFF
-	-	TRBV2	TRBJ2-2	TGTGCCAGCACCAATCGTGTATTCACCGGGGAGCTGTTTTTT	CASTNRVFTGELFF
-	-	TRBV5-1	TRBJ1-1	TGCGCCAGCAGCTCCCGGACAGAGATGAACACTGAAGCTTTCTTT	CASSSRTEMNTEAFF
-	-	TRBV15	TRBJ1-4	TGTGCCACCAGCAGAGATTTGACGGCGGCAACTAATGAAAAACTGTTTTTT	CATSRDLTAATNEKLFF
-	-	TRBV19	TRBJ2-5	TGTGCCAGTAGTATGGTAACGCCCGAGACCCAGTACTTC	CASSMVTPETQYF
-	-	TRBV5-1	TRBJ1-1	TGCGCCAGCAGCTTCGGTGGGGGCGTTACTGAAGCTTTCTTT	CASSFGGGVTEAFF
-	-	TRBV18	TRBJ1-1	TGTGCCAGCTCACCACGCGGTCTGAACACTGAAGCTTTCTTT	CASSPRGLNTEAFF
-	-	TRBV7-9	TRBJ1-2	TGTGCCAGCAGCTTAATTTCCGGGGGAGCGAACTATGGCTACACCTTC	CASSLISGGANYGYTF
-	TRBD2	TRBV9	TRBJ2-5	TGTGCCAGCAGCGTCGGGAGGGCCGGGAAGGAGACCCAGTACTTC	CASSVGRAGKETQYF
-	-	TRBV6-1	TRBJ1-2	TGTGCCAGCATGGACAATCCGGGACACTATGGCTACACCTTC	CASMDNPGHYGYTF
-	-	TRBV9	TRBJ1-3	TGTGCCAGCAGCGTAGCAGTAACTGGAAACACCATATATTTT	CASSVAVTGNTIYF
-	-	TRBV27	TRBJ2-7	TGTGCCAGCAGGGACCGCGCCTTGAGGGTCATCGGGGGCGAGCAGTACTTC	CASRDRALRVIGGEQYF